A single TCR beta chain is shown here with its context. These data come from a study of T cell responses to AZD1222 COVID-19 vaccine. The CDR3 is made up of 18 amino acids. Trimming cost V 0 bases and J 0 bases, with 16 bases left between them. In germline, CDR1 is SGDLS, CDR2 YYNGEE. The assay was immunoSEQ multiplex PCR, and TCRdb's table has in-frame clones only and misses some. The sample shows over 150,000 clones, roughly 89% of them seen only once. This specimen consisted of peripheral blood, obtained on day 0 of AZD1222 vaccination. The clonotype comes from an adult in good health. The chain recombines TRBV9 with TRBJ2-1; D assignment may be TRBD1 or TRBD2 (5 bases each). CDR3 amino acids: CASSVDPPGTGSYNEQFF. The CDR3 DNA sequence: TGTGCCAGCAGCGTAGACCCACCGGGGACGGGCTCCTACAATGAGCAGTTCTTC.